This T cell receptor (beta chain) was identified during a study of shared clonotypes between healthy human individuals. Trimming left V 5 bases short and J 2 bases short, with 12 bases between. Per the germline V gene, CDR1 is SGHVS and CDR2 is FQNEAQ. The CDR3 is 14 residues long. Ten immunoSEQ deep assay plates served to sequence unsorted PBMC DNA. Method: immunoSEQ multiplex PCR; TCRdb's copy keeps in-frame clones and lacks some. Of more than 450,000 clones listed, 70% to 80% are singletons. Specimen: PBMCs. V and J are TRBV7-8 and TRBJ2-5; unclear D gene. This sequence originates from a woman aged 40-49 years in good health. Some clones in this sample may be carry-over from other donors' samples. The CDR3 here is CASSTTWGQETQYF. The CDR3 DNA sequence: TGTGCCAGCAGCACCACATGGGGTCAAGAGACCCAGTACTTC.